This TCR beta chain emerged from a study of T cell repertoires in cytomegalovirus infection. The V gene's germline CDR1 is MNHEY and CDR2 SVGAGI. The length of the CDR3 is 15 residues. V was clipped by 0 bases and J by 2 bases, with 10 bases between them. As concerns this clonotype: Antigen: not known.

One entry per CDR3 protein results from TCRdb running MiXCR on the reads. The sample includes approximately 1,000,000 distinct CDR3 sequences, approximately 30% of them seen just once. The gene calls are TRBV6-5 and TRBJ2-5; no clear D gene. This specimen consisted of cultured CD8+ T cells from PBMCs, obtained from culture after CMV antigen stimulation. The sequence was obtained from a human donor in good health (CMV status not recorded). Some clones in this sample may be carry-over from other donors' samples. CDR3 sequence (DNA): TGTGCCAGCAGTTACTCCGTTGGGGTTCAAGAGACCCAGTACTTC. Translation gives CASSYSVGVQETQYF.